Following are 10 T cell receptor beta chains from one sample sequenced in a study of cytomegalovirus exposure and HLA in healthy donors (dated by TCRdb to about 2017). Receptor amplification or capture employed the immunoSEQ multiplex PCR assay. A mixture of 60 forward primers for TCR Vbeta segments and 13 reverse primers for TCR Jbeta segments was used in the multiplex PCR. Sourced from immuneACCESS, this table was stored by TCRdb with only in-frame sequences that have V and J called. A share of the clones is absent; for the studies checked, an unresolved V gene accounts for under half, and the remainder has no known explanation. Within this sample are under 150,000 clones, with around 73% of them counted one time only. The ten largest clones add up to 5% to 5.5% of the sample. The sequenced material came from PBMCs. All receptors come from a woman aged 25 to 39 in good health and CMV-seropositive.

This clone was picked up a small number of times. The rearrangement joins TRBV6-4 to TRBJ1-1; 11 bases agree with TRBD1. Unmatched junction bases numbered 4, after V lost 6 bases and J lost 7 bases. The CDR3 runs to 13 residues. The germline V gene has CDR1 MRHNA and CDR2 SNTAGT. The CDR3 nucleotides are TGTGCCAGCAGCACGGGGACAGGGGGTGAAGCTTTCTTT. It is translated as CASSTGTGGEAFF.

This clone was counted only a few times. The chain is built from TRBV5-5 and TRBJ2-5, with 7 bases aligning to TRBD1. The CDR3 loop spans 16 amino acids. Germline values: CDR1 SGHKS, CDR2 YYEKEE (reference sequence). Trimming cost V 4 bases and J 7 bases; bases outside gene matches: 16. The CDR3: CASSIQGTAIFMTQYF. The DNA for the CDR3 is TGTGCCAGCAGCATCCAGGGGACAGCGATTTTTATGACCCAGTACTTC.

This chain uses TRBV27 with TRBJ2-7; 11 positions match TRBD1. The CDR3 spans 15 residues. CDR1 is MNHEY, CDR2 SMNVEV, per germline (reference sequence). J lost 3 bases, V lost 5 bases, and 6 bases had no gene match. The CDR3 sequence: CASSHGTGGLYEQYF. The CDR3 DNA is TGTGCCAGCAGTCACGGGACAGGGGGTCTCTACGAGCAGTACTTC.

The gene calls are TRBV11-2 and TRBJ2-1, with 13 bases lining up with TRBD2. V lost 5 bases and J lost 6; bases outside the gene matches: 1. The CDR3 contains 14 residues. Germline CDR1 and CDR2: SGHAT and FQNNGV. The chain's CDR3 is CASSTSGGGNEQFF. CDR3 DNA: TGTGCCAGCAGCACTAGCGGGGGGGGCAATGAGCAGTTCTTC.

This rearrangement joins TRBV20-1 to TRBJ1-2; D might be TRBD1 (6 bases). The CDR3 is 11 amino acids. Germline CDR1 DFQATT, CDR2 SNEGSKA (reference sequence). V lost 3 bases to trimming and J lost 13 bases, with 15 bases between them. The CDR3 reads CSASRGEVCTF. For the CDR3, the DNA is TGCAGTGCTAGCAGGGGTGAGGTTTGCACCTTC.

J is TRBJ1-6 and V is TRBV27; D might be TRBD1 (5 bases). CDR1 and CDR2 from the germline V gene are MNHEY and SMNVEV (reference sequence). This CDR3 has 16 amino acids. Trimming pared 3 bases from V and 6 bases from J, leaving 15 bases between. The DNA of the CDR3 is TGTGCCAGCAGTTTGGCAGCGGGGGGGGGTAATTCACCCCTCCACTTT. Translated, it gives CASSLAAGGGNSPLHF.

This clone was found a few times. Within the sample, other DNA sequences also encode this same CDR3. The chain is built from TRBV11-2 and TRBJ1-2; unclear D gene. The germline V and J ends were trimmed by 4 bases and 3 bases, with 15 bases remaining between them. CDR1 SGHAT and CDR2 FQNNGV come from the germline V gene. The CDR3 has 15 amino acids. Here the CDR3 reads CASSSRPGGHYGYTF. CDR3 bases: TGTGCCAGCAGCTCCCGACCAGGAGGCCACTATGGCTACACCTTC.

The gene calls are TRBV15 and TRBJ2-1, with TRBD2 matching 14 bases. This CDR3 comprises 16 residues. V shed 5 bases, J shed 10 bases, and the junction held 10 bases outside the gene matches. Germline V lookup: CDR1 LNHNV, CDR2 YYDKDF (reference sequence). Here the CDR3 DNA reads TGTGCCACCAGCTTCCGGACTAGCGGGAGGTTTCGGGAGCAGTTCTTC. It encodes CATSFRTSGRFREQFF.

This chain uses TRBV5-6 with TRBJ1-1, with TRBD1 identical over 7 bases. The CDR3 is 13 residues long. CDR1 and CDR2 (germline): SGHDT, YYEEEE. The V and J ends lost 0 bases and 9 bases, in that order; junction bases with no gene match: 5. CDR3 coding DNA: TGTGCCAGCAGCTTGGCGGGGGACAGAAAAGCTTTCTTT. As protein: CASSLAGDRKAFF.

The gene calls are TRBV10-2 and TRBJ2-2; no firm D call. The CDR3 has 13 residues. Trimming removed 7 bases at V and 2 bases at J, with 8 bases between. Germline V gene lookup returns CDR1 WSHSY and CDR2 SAAADI. The DNA of the CDR3 is TGCGCCAGCAAAGACATCAACACCGGGGAGCTGTTTTTT. Translated, it gives CASKDINTGELFF.